These 15 T cell receptor beta chains were all obtained from the same sample, sequenced in a study of blood T cell repertoires in COVID-19. The assay was immunoSEQ multiplex PCR, and TCRdb's table has in-frame clones only and misses some. The table includes around 250,000 clones, approximately 86% detected once. The sequenced sample consisted of peripheral blood. All receptors come from a human donor in a cohort sampled during active COVID-19.

The chain uses TRBV10-1 and TRBJ1-6; D possibly corresponds to TRBD1 (6 bases). V lost 6 bases and J lost 10, with 13 bases in between. The CDR3 sequence is 13 residues long. Germline V gene lookup returns CDR1 WNHNN and CDR2 SYGVQD (reference sequence). CDR3 region: CASSLDSASPLHF. The CDR3 coding sequence is TGCGCCAGCAGCCTGGACAGCGCATCACCCCTCCACTTT.

CDR3 in amino acids: CAWSERLVNYEQYF. CDR3 coding DNA: TGTGCCTGGAGTGAGAGACTAGTGAACTACGAGCAGTACTTC. The chain combines TRBV30 with TRBJ2-7; D possibly corresponds to TRBD2 (6 bases). Germline values: CDR1 GTSNPN, CDR2 SVGIG (reference sequence). The CDR3 extends over 14 amino acids. V lost 1 base to trimming and J lost 3 bases, with 13 bases between them.

V is TRBV7-2 and J is TRBJ2-5; 10 nucleotides match TRBD1. Germline assignment: CDR1 SGHTA and CDR2 FQGNSA. CDR3 length equals 15 residues. The V and J ends lost 5 bases and 5 bases, in that order; junction bases with no gene match: 8. In nucleotides, the CDR3 is TGTGCCAGCAGCCCCGACAGGGGGCATCGGGAGACCCAGTACTTC. This translates into CASSPDRGHRETQYF.

This chain connects TRBV10-1 to TRBJ1-5, with TRBD1 as a possible D gene (5 bases). The length of the CDR3 is 14 residues. Trimming stripped 5 bases from V and 7 bases from J, with 15 bases between. Germline V gene sequence: CDR1 WNHNN, CDR2 SYGVQD (reference sequence). The DNA of the CDR3 is TGCGCCAGCAGTCCGAAAGGGGAGGGCCAGCCCCAGCATTTT. The encoded protein is CASSPKGEGQPQHF.

This sequence joins TRBV6-5 and TRBJ1-6; possible D gene TRBD1, 6 bases. The CDR3 spans 12 residues. Trimming removed 6 bases from V and 6 bases from J, with 6 bases in between. CDR1 MNHEY and CDR2 SVGAGI come from the germline V gene. The CDR3 loop is CASRGGNSPLHF. CDR3 coding DNA: TGTGCCAGCAGAGGGGGTAATTCACCCCTCCACTTT.

This chain connects TRBV6-6 to TRBJ2-7, with 9 bases aligning to TRBD1. V trimming: 3 bases; J trimming: 1 base; junction bases outside the gene matches: 7. CDR3 length: 16 amino acids. Germline-derived CDR1 and CDR2 are MNHNY and SVGAGI (reference sequence). CDR3 amino acids: CASSYLGDRESYEQYF. CDR3 bases: TGTGCCAGCAGTTATTTAGGGGACAGGGAGTCCTACGAGCAGTACTTC.

This clone was detected only once. Here the CDR3 reads CASLGGAYEQYF. The DNA for the CDR3 is TGTGCCAGTTTAGGGGGTGCCTACGAGCAGTACTTC. V is TRBV6-5 and J is TRBJ2-7; D possibly corresponds to TRBD1 (6 bases). V was trimmed by 9 bases and J by 2 bases, leaving 11 bases between them. CDR1 and CDR2 (germline): MNHEY, SVGAGI. CDR3 length: 12 residues.

The chain joins TRBV4-3 to TRBJ1-5; maybe TRBD1 (6 bases). The germline CDR1 and CDR2 sequences are LGHNA and YSLEER. Trimming shortened V by 0 bases and J by 3 bases, and 21 bases separated the two germline ends. The CDR3 is 19 amino acids. In nucleotides, the CDR3 is TGCGCCAGCAGCCAAGATCTAGGCCGGTACAGGGCTTACAATCAGCCCCAGCATTTT. Protein: CASSQDLGRYRAYNQPQHF.

The chain employs TRBV27 and TRBJ1-4, with unresolved D. The germline V and J ends were trimmed by 1 base and 4 bases, with 7 bases remaining between them. The CDR3 is made up of 14 amino acids. Per the germline V gene, CDR1 is MNHEY and CDR2 is SMNVEV (reference sequence). The CDR3 here is CASSLLGDNEKLFF. CDR3 in DNA: TGTGCCAGCAGTTTATTGGGAGATAATGAAAAACTGTTTTTT.

This clone occurred once. The rearrangement joins TRBV4-1 to TRBJ1-4; maybe TRBD1 (5 bases). Looked up from germline, CDR1 is MGHRA and CDR2 is YSYEKL. V was trimmed by 6 bases and J by 5 bases, leaving 22 bases between them. There are 17 residues in the CDR3. In nucleotides, the CDR3 is TGCGCCAGCAGGCGGTTGGGATTGGGGGGAAGGAATGAAAAACTGTTTTTT. This translates into CASRRLGLGGRNEKLFF.

The V call is TRBV3-1 (or the pseudogene TRBV3-2), the J call TRBJ1-1; TRBD1 might be the D (5 bases). The CDR3 totals 14 residues. Germline V CDR1 and CDR2: LGHDT, YNNKEL (reference sequence). Trimming took off 6 bases at V and 4 bases at J, with 15 bases between the two ends. The DNA for the CDR3 is TGTGCCAGCAGTCCCCCAGGGCCGCGCACTGAAGCTTTCTTT. This encodes CASSPPGPRTEAFF.

This chain uses TRBV30 with TRBJ1-1; D gene unclear. The CDR3 has 11 amino acids. Germline V gene sequence: CDR1 GTSNPN, CDR2 SVGIG (reference sequence). V lost 5 bases, J lost 6 bases, and 10 bases lay in between. This chain's CDR3 is CAWGYGAEAFF. CDR3 in DNA: TGTGCCTGGGGCTACGGAGCTGAAGCTTTCTTT.

The chain carries TRBV27 and TRBJ1-1; 7 bases agree with TRBD1. After removal of 7 bases from V and 6 bases from J, the junction contained 8 bases not matched to a gene. Germline V gives CDR1 MNHEY, CDR2 SMNVEV (reference sequence). This CDR3 is 13 amino acids long. The CDR3 bases are TGTGCCAGCACCCCGCGAGGGGGCCCTGAAGCTTTCTTT. The encoded protein is CASTPRGGPEAFF.

The chain recombines TRBV25-1 with TRBJ2-7; 9 bases agree with TRBD1. The V and J ends lost 6 bases and 7 bases, in that order; junction bases with no gene match: 10. Per the germline V gene, CDR1 is MGHDK and CDR2 is SYGVNS. The CDR3 length is 14 residues. CDR3: CASSSGTGLIEQYF. CDR3 nucleotides: TGTGCCAGCAGCTCCGGGACAGGGTTAATTGAGCAGTACTTC.

Comment on this clone: Other DNA sequences in the same sample also yield this CDR3. The gene calls are TRBV5-4 and TRBJ2-7, with a weak D call TRBD2 (6 bases). The germline gives CDR1 SGHNT, CDR2 YYREEE (reference sequence). The CDR3 contains 14 residues. Trimming took 0 bases from V and 0 from J, leaving 7 bases between them. The CDR3 nucleotides are TGTGCCAGCAGCTTGGCCGGGGGCTCCTACGAGCAGTACTTC. As protein: CASSLAGGSYEQYF.